One and the same sample provided the 29 T cell receptor beta chains below, sequenced in a study of spatial heterogeneity in lung cancer. TCRdb re-derived calls from the 5' RACE reads in MiXCR, one entry per CDR3 protein. The data show nearly 95,000 distinct CDR3 sequences, around 19% seen once. Time point noted: blood at routine non-recurrence follow-up after resection. The sample here was PBMCs, taken at follow-up. These receptors were taken from a male donor with early-stage non-small cell lung cancer.

This clonotype was picked up a small number of times. V and J are TRBV20-1 and TRBJ1-1, with D possibly TRBD1 on 6 matching bases. V dropped 5 bases and J dropped 3 bases, with 16 bases sitting between them. Germline V gene data show CDR1 as DFQATT and CDR2 as SNEGSKA (reference sequence). This CDR3 is built from 14 residues. CDR3 bases: TGCAGTGCTCGACCGGGACAATGGGACACTGAAGCTTTCTTT. This gives the protein CSARPGQWDTEAFF.

There are a few counts of this clonotype. The rearrangement links TRBV3-1 to TRBJ2-4, with no clear D. Trimming took 1 base from V and 7 from J, leaving 17 bases between them. The V gene's germline CDR1 is LGHDT and CDR2 YNNKEL (reference sequence). This CDR3 region has 16 residues. CDR3: CASSQGGRPPWNIQYF. CDR3 DNA: TGTGCCAGCAGCCAAGGAGGCCGTCCCCCGTGGAACATTCAGTACTTC.

Many counts were recorded for this clonotype. V and J are TRBV7-9 and TRBJ1-1, with 9 bases matching TRBD1. The CDR3 totals 16 residues. With 4 bases clipped from V and 2 bases from J, the junction kept 8 bases outside the gene matches. Germline lookup yields CDR1 SEHNR and CDR2 FQNEAQ (reference sequence). The CDR3 is CASSSTGTGHNTEAFF. The CDR3 DNA sequence: TGTGCCAGCAGCTCCACCGGGACAGGGCACAACACTGAAGCTTTCTTT.

This clonotype was observed many times. The chain employs TRBV6-5 and TRBJ2-7; 9 nucleotides line up with TRBD1. V lost 7 bases and J lost 6; bases outside the gene matches: 13. The CDR3 length is 15 residues. The germline gives CDR1 MNHEY, CDR2 SVGAGI. The DNA of the CDR3 is TGTGCCAGCAAGAGGGACCGGGACAGGGTGAGCGAGCAGTACTTC. Its protein is CASKRDRDRVSEQYF.

The sample holds a few counts of this clonotype. The CDR3 sequence: CASSLVQGGGTMYEQYV. CDR3 sequence (DNA): TGTGCCAGCAGCTTAGTGCAAGGCGGGGGTACTATGTACGAGCAGTACGTC. The chain links TRBV11-2 to TRBJ2-7, with 7 bases fitting TRBD2. The V gene end was trimmed by 1 base and the J gene end by 4 bases; junction bases not matched to a gene: 13. The CDR3 has 17 residues. Germline CDR1 reads SGHAT; CDR2 reads FQNNGV.

The chain employs TRBV6-2 or TRBV6-3 and TRBJ2-3; weak D call: TRBD2 (6 bases). The CDR3 is 15 amino acids. Trimming shortened V by 7 bases and J by 0 bases, and 14 bases separated the two germline ends. Germline CDR1 and CDR2: MNHEY and SVGEGT. The DNA for the CDR3 is TGTGCCAGCACCACCCGGAGGGAAAGCACAGATACGCAGTATTTT. Translation gives CASTTRRESTDTQYF.

V and J are TRBV10-2 and TRBJ1-6; no firm D call. This CDR3 comprises 14 residues. Trimming took off 10 bases at V and 0 bases at J, with 10 bases between the two ends. The germline V gene encodes CDR1 WSHSY and CDR2 SAAADI. The CDR3 here is CATTGSSYNSPLHF. The CDR3 coding sequence is TGCGCCACTACGGGGAGCTCCTATAATTCACCCCTCCACTTT.

This clonotype was counted only a few times. The rearrangement joins TRBV30 to TRBJ2-5, with TRBD2 as a possible D gene (6 bases). Germline CDR1 reads GTSNPN; CDR2 reads SVGIG (reference sequence). V lost 1 base to trimming and J lost 7 bases, with 19 bases between them. The CDR3 has 15 residues. CDR3 bases: TGTGCCTGGAGTGCCGCGGGATTGTTACCGGGGACCCAGTACTTC. Protein: CAWSAAGLLPGTQYF.

In its sample, this clonotype was seen many times. CDR3 sequence reads: CATSNQNTGELFF. The DNA for the CDR3 is TGTGCCACCAGTAACCAGAACACCGGGGAGCTGTTTTTT. The rearrangement joins TRBV24-1 to TRBJ2-2, with unresolved D. Germline V gene lookup returns CDR1 KGHDR and CDR2 SFDVKD. The CDR3 is made up of 13 amino acids. V lost 6 bases, J lost 1 base, and 5 bases lay in between.

This clonotype was counted between two and nine times. Here the CDR3 DNA reads TGTGCCAGCTCATCTGATACAGGGTTGAGGACCCAGTACTTC. Amino acids: CASSSDTGLRTQYF. The V gene is TRBV18, the J gene TRBJ2-5; TRBD1 might be the D (6 bases). Trimming took off 5 bases at V and 7 bases at J, with 17 bases between the two ends. Germline V gene sequence: CDR1 KGHSH, CDR2 LQKENI. The CDR3 has 14 amino acids.

This clonotype was observed a few times. The chain couples TRBV4-1 to TRBJ2-7; the match to TRBD1 covers 10 bases. The CDR3 has 15 residues. Germline values: CDR1 MGHRA, CDR2 YSYEKL. Trimming took 3 bases from V and 4 from J; bases not matched to a gene: 6. The CDR3: CASSHRQGADYEQYV. The CDR3 DNA reads as TGCGCCAGCAGCCATAGACAGGGGGCGGATTACGAGCAGTACGTC.

The chain couples TRBV24-1 to TRBJ2-1; D possibly corresponds to TRBD2 (5 bases). Trimming pared 4 bases from V and 6 bases from J, leaving 24 bases between. Per germline, CDR1 KGHDR and CDR2 SFDVKD. The CDR3 length is 18 residues. Written as DNA, the CDR3 is TGTGCCACCAGTGACTCCGGGGTAGACCGAAGCGCACCCAATGAGCAGTTCTTC. It translates to CATSDSGVDRSAPNEQFF.

This clonotype occurred a few times. The rearrangement links TRBV7-8 to TRBJ2-7; no clear D. Trimming shortened V by 4 bases and J by 7 bases, and 11 bases separated the two germline ends. The CDR3 contains 12 residues. The germline CDR1 and CDR2 sequences are SGHVS and FQNEAQ. The CDR3 DNA is TGTGCCAGCAGCTCGGCTGCGAGGGAGCAGTACTTC. This gives the protein CASSSAAREQYF.

The rearrangement links TRBV7-6 to TRBJ2-2; TRBD1 matches 7 bases. Trimming took 4 bases from V and 1 from J; bases not matched to a gene: 6. This CDR3 region has 16 residues. CDR1 is SGHVS, CDR2 FNYEAQ, per germline. The CDR3 loop is CASSSGQALNTGELFF. CDR3 nucleotide sequence: TGTGCCAGCAGCTCCGGACAGGCTCTGAACACCGGGGAGCTGTTTTTT.

The V gene is TRBV5-1, the J gene TRBJ2-1; D remains ambiguous. There are 13 residues in the CDR3. CDR1 is SGHRS and CDR2 is YFSETQ in the germline V gene. The ends were cut back, 1 base at V and 5 bases at J, with 7 bases in the middle. The CDR3 sequence: CASSLTVNNEQFF. The DNA of the CDR3 is TGCGCCAGCAGCTTGACAGTAAACAATGAGCAGTTCTTC.

This clonotype has just a few counts. This chain uses TRBV4-2 with TRBJ2-3; D unresolved. Trimming left V 6 bases short and J 6 bases short, with 7 bases between. CDR3 size: 11 residues. CDR1 and CDR2 from the germline V gene are LGHNA and YNFKEQ. The CDR3 nucleotides read TGTGCCAGCAGACTCGTGGATACGCAGTATTTT. This sequence encodes CASRLVDTQYF.

V usage is TRBV5-6 and J usage is TRBJ2-2, with 14 bases lining up with TRBD2. The CDR3 is made up of 17 amino acids. Germline-derived CDR1 and CDR2 are SGHDT and YYEEEE. V lost 4 bases and J lost 2; bases outside the gene matches: 4. CDR3 region: CASSPTSGRANTGELFF. Here the CDR3 DNA reads TGTGCCAGCAGCCCGACTAGCGGGAGGGCCAACACCGGGGAGCTGTTTTTT.

This clonotype turned up a few times. The genes are TRBV29-1 and TRBJ2-3; TRBD2 matches at 9 bases. Trimming took 1 base from V and 5 from J; bases not matched to a gene: 7. The germline V gene encodes CDR1 SQVTM and CDR2 ANQGSEA. This CDR3 is built from 15 residues. CDR3 in DNA: TGCAGCGTTGAAGGGTCGCGAGCGGGAGGAGATACGCAGTATTTT. Translated: CSVEGSRAGGDTQYF.

The chain links TRBV12-3 or TRBV12-4 to TRBJ1-5, with D uncertain. Trimming shortened V by 0 bases and J by 0 bases, and 6 bases separated the two germline ends. This CDR3 is 15 amino acids long. As DNA, the CDR3 is TGTGCCAGCAGTTTAGCCAGCAATAGCAATCAGCCCCAGCATTTT. Protein: CASSLASNSNQPQHF.

The chain combines TRBV5-4 with TRBJ1-2, with no clear D. V was cut by 0 bases and J by 3 bases, with 3 bases left in between. CDR1 and CDR2 (germline): SGHNT, YYREEE (reference sequence). This CDR3 region has 12 residues. The CDR3 DNA sequence: TGTGCCAGCAGCTTGGACGACTATGGCTACACCTTC. It translates to CASSLDDYGYTF.

V is TRBV6-1 and J is TRBJ1-6; D possibly corresponds to TRBD1 (5 bases). The CDR3 sequence is 15 residues long. CDR1 is MNHNS and CDR2 is SASEGT in the germline V gene. The germline V and J ends were trimmed by 4 bases and 10 bases, with 17 bases remaining between them. The CDR3 loop reads CASSGGNNARSPLHF. The CDR3 nucleotides read TGTGCCAGCAGTGGGGGGAACAACGCACGATCACCCCTCCACTTT.

In this sample, this clonotype turned up many times. The J gene is TRBJ2-3, the V gene TRBV24-1; tentative D call: TRBD2 (5 bases). The germline V and J ends were trimmed by 5 bases and 2 bases, with 16 bases remaining between them. Germline V lookup: CDR1 KGHDR, CDR2 SFDVKD. CDR3 length equals 16 residues. DNA of the CDR3: TGTGCCACCAGTGGAGCCACAACTAGGCCCACAGATACGCAGTATTTT. Its protein is CATSGATTRPTDTQYF.

This rearrangement joins TRBV20-1 to TRBJ2-1; 9 nucleotides align to TRBD2. The V gene end was trimmed by 2 bases and the J gene end by 6 bases; junction bases not matched to a gene: 5. Germline-derived CDR1 and CDR2 are DFQATT and SNEGSKA (reference sequence). This CDR3 is 14 amino acids long. The CDR3 bases are TGCAGTGCTAGAAGGACGGGACTAGCCAATGAGCAGTTCTTC. The encoded protein is CSARRTGLANEQFF.

The chain is built from TRBV10-2 and TRBJ2-1; 9 nucleotides match TRBD1. Trimming cost V 6 bases and J 2 bases; bases outside gene matches: 5. The CDR3 extends over 15 amino acids. CDR1 is WSHSY and CDR2 is SAAADI in the germline V gene. Here the CDR3 DNA reads TGCGCCAGCAGAGAAGACAGGGGGGCCTACAATGAGCAGTTCTTC. It specifies CASREDRGAYNEQFF.

Only a few counts were recorded for this clonotype. V is TRBV20-1 and J is TRBJ1-1; D not resolved. Trimming removed 0 bases from V and 0 bases from J, with 11 bases in between. Germline V gives CDR1 DFQATT, CDR2 SNEGSKA (reference sequence). The CDR3 is made up of 15 amino acids. Here the CDR3 DNA reads TGCAGTGCTAGAGATGGGGTCGAGATGAACACTGAAGCTTTCTTT. This sequence encodes CSARDGVEMNTEAFF.

This chain's CDR3 is CATSDPQRQGTDTQYF. The CDR3 DNA sequence: TGTGCCACCAGTGATCCACAGAGACAGGGGACAGATACGCAGTATTTT. The chain uses TRBV24-1 and TRBJ2-3; 8 bases line up with TRBD1. The CDR3 is 16 amino acids. Germline V gene lookup returns CDR1 KGHDR and CDR2 SFDVKD. The V segment lost 3 bases and the J segment 3 bases; nucleotides outside the gene matches: 7.

The chain is built from TRBV5-1 and TRBJ1-4; no firm D call. In germline, CDR1 is SGHRS, CDR2 YFSETQ. This CDR3 is 14 amino acids long. V was clipped by 4 bases and J by 3 bases, with 10 bases between them. The CDR3 here is CASSGVDPNEKLFF. Written as DNA, the CDR3 is TGCGCCAGCAGCGGAGTCGATCCTAATGAAAAACTGTTTTTT.

This clonotype was detected a few times. J is TRBJ1-1 and V is TRBV7-9; D unresolved. The CDR3 sequence is 14 residues long. V was trimmed by 5 bases and J by 1 base, leaving 11 bases between them. Germline CDR1 SEHNR, CDR2 FQNEAQ (reference sequence). CDR3 sequence (DNA): TGTGCCAGCAGCCCCCCCACGGAGAACACTGAAGCTTTCTTT. Amino acids: CASSPPTENTEAFF.

J is TRBJ2-7 and V is TRBV6-1; TRBD1 aligns across 7 bases. The CDR3 length is 12 residues. The germline CDR1 and CDR2 sequences are MNHNS and SASEGT. V shed 2 bases, J shed 6 bases, and the junction held 1 base outside the gene matches. The CDR3 reads CASSETGVEQYV. The CDR3 DNA is TGTGCCAGCAGTGAAACAGGGGTCGAGCAGTACGTC.